This TCR beta chain was captured in a study of OX40 agonist ivuxolimab in advanced cancers. Study results and limitations: Expanded peripheral T cell antigen specificity was not determined.

Clones were sequenced by immunoSEQ multiplex PCR, and TCRdb holds only the in-frame ones, with some missing. This sample carries roughly 80,000 clones, about 93% of them seen once, and the ten largest clones take about 0.32%. About this clone itself: The antigen is unknown.

V dropped 4 bases and J dropped 6 bases, with 9 bases sitting between them. Germline V lookup: CDR1 SSHAT, CDR2 FNYEAQ (reference sequence). The CDR3 has 13 amino acids. The chain has TRBV7-7 and TRBJ2-2, with D possibly TRBD1 on 5 matching bases. This sequence was found in an adult with an advanced solid tumor such as melanoma, head and neck, liver or kidney cancer. The sequences come from CD4+ or CD8+ T cells sorted from blood, collected in a trial of the OX40 agonist ivuxolimab. CDR3 bases: TGTGCCAGCAGCTCCAGGGTCTCCGGGGAGCTGTTTTTT. As protein: CASSSRVSGELFF.